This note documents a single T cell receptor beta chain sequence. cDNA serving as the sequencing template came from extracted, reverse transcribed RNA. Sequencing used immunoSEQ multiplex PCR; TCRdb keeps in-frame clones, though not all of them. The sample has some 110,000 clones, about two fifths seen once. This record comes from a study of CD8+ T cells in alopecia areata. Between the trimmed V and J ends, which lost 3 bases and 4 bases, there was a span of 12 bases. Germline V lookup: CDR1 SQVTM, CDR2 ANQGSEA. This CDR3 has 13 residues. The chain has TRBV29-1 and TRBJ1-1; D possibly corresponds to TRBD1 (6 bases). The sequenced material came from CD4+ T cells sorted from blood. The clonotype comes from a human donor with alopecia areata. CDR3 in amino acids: CSVESWGATEAFF. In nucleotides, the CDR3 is TGCAGCGTTGAGAGTTGGGGGGCCACTGAAGCTTTCTTT.